In this sample, the clone carrying this T cell receptor beta chain turned up once. The V gene's germline CDR1 is SGDLS and CDR2 YYNGEE. V was clipped by 0 bases and J by 3 bases, with 6 bases between them. There are 14 residues in the CDR3. Ages ranged from about 18 to 89 years, with residence in 24 US areas. Some clones are missing from TCRdb's copy, which holds only in-frame ones; the method was immunoSEQ multiplex PCR. This sample has approximately 450,000 clones; nearly 90% occur once, and the top ten carry under 2%. These data are taken from a study of blood T cell repertoires in COVID-19. About the research overall: T cells, B-cell-depleted T cells, or PBMCs provided the cDNA or gDNA that served as material.

Sequences were obtained from PBMCs or T cells enriched from blood (not recorded which). The TCR originated in a woman between 18 and 30 years old with acute COVID-19. This chain links TRBV9 with TRBJ1-4; TRBD1 is a possible D gene (5 bases). This CDR3 reads CASSVGQSNEKLFF. CDR3 DNA sequence: TGTGCCAGCAGCGTAGGACAGTCTAATGAAAAACTGTTTTTT.